Listed below are T cell receptor beta chains from one sample, sequenced in a study of radiation and T cells in renal cell carcinoma. Generated by immunoSEQ multiplex PCR, the TCRdb table keeps only in-frame clones and is missing some. The sample holds 20,000 to 25,000 clones, about 80% seen once. The source was blood, collected from a patient whose treatment included radiotherapy and nephrectomy. Receptor source: a man between 60 and 75 years old with renal cell carcinoma. Each CDR3 is given with its conserved first and last residue. D genes are given only for firm matches. Expanded clones are given a class, and other clones once, few, many or no size at all.

size	length	J	V	D	DNA	CDR3
.	15	TRBJ2-7	TRBV19	TRBD2	TGTGCCAGTAGCCGACTTCTAGCGGGAGCCTACGAGCAGTACTTC	CASSRLLAGAYEQYF
.	14	TRBJ2-1	TRBV2	.	TGTGCCAGCATTTGGTTAAGGACTAACAATGAGCAGTTCTTC	CASIWLRTNNEQFF
.	11	TRBJ1-5	TRBV6-5	.	TGTGCCAGCAGTGAGGTGCCGGGACGACATTTT	CASSEVPGRHF
.	15	TRBJ2-1	TRBV15	TRBD1	TGTGCCACCCTACAGGACAGGGGGAAGTACAATGAGCAGTTCTTC	CATLQDRGKYNEQFF
.	15	TRBJ1-2	TRBV6-6	TRBD1	TGTGCCAGCAGTTACTCTTCAGGGGGCACCTATGGCTACACCTTC	CASSYSSGGTYGYTF
.	15	TRBJ1-3	TRBV5-1	.	TGCGCCAGCAGCTTGGGTCCCGGAGTTGGAAACACCATATATTTT	CASSLGPGVGNTIYF
.	15	TRBJ1-2	TRBV4-1	.	TGCGCCAGCAGCCAGTCTTACATGGACAACTATGGCTACACCTTC	CASSQSYMDNYGYTF
.	16	TRBJ1-3	TRBV4-3	.	TGCGCCAGCAGCCAGGAGACAGGTTACTCTGGAAACACCATATATTTT	CASSQETGYSGNTIYF
.	12	TRBJ1-1	TRBV5-6	.	TGTGCCAGCAGCTTGAGGGGCACTGAAGCTTTCTTT	CASSLRGTEAFF
.	18	TRBJ2-1	TRBV7-8	TRBD2	TGTGCCAGCAGCTTAGCGACCCCTAGCGGGAGGCGAGTGAATGAGCAGTTCTTC	CASSLATPSGRRVNEQFF
.	13	TRBJ1-5	TRBV18	.	TGTGCCAGCTCACGGGCCGAAAATCAGCCCCAGCATTTT	CASSRAENQPQHF
once	15	TRBJ2-3	TRBV5-1	TRBD2	TGCGCCAGCAGCTACAGGGCGGGAGGAGGGGATACGCAGTATTTT	CASSYRAGGGDTQYF
.	14	TRBJ1-2	TRBV10-3	TRBD1	TGTGCCATCAGTACCGACAGGGTGGGCTATGGCTACACCTTC	CAISTDRVGYGYTF
.	15	TRBJ1-6	TRBV4-1	.	TGCGCCAGCAGCCAAGCTCCCACAGTAGGGTCACCCCTCCACTTT	CASSQAPTVGSPLHF
.	14	TRBJ2-3	TRBV7-9	.	TGTGCCAGCAGGAGACACCCCCAGTGGGATACGCAGTATTTT	CASRRHPQWDTQYF
.	14	TRBJ2-7	TRBV6-5	.	TGTGCCAGCAGTTACTCGCTGGGACCCAGCGAGCAGTACTTC	CASSYSLGPSEQYF
few	14	TRBJ2-1	TRBV6-5	TRBD2	TGTGCCAGCGGGTTGTTAGCGGGGGACAATGAGCAGTTCTTC	CASGLLAGDNEQFF
few	15	TRBJ2-6	TRBV5-4	.	TGTGCCAGCAGCCGGTTGAGCTCTGGGGCCAACGTCCTGACTTTC	CASSRLSSGANVLTF
.	14	TRBJ2-5	TRBV5-1	.	TGCGCCAGCAGCTTCGGCGGGTTACAAGAGACCCAGTACTTC	CASSFGGLQETQYF
few	16	TRBJ1-1	TRBV10-3	.	TGTGCCATCAGTGCGAGGGACGGGAAGTCGGACACTGAAGCTTTCTTT	CAISARDGKSDTEAFF
.	11	TRBJ2-3	TRBV20-1	TRBD1	TGCAGTGCTGACAGGGGCGATACGCAGTATTTT	CSADRGDTQYF
.	15	TRBJ2-2	TRBV18	.	TGTGCCAGCTCACCTGTGGACCCTACCCTCGGGGAGCTGTTTTTT	CASSPVDPTLGELFF
few	13	TRBJ1-2	TRBV7-2	.	TGTGCCAGCAGCCGGTGGGGGAACTATGGCTACACCTTC	CASSRWGNYGYTF
.	14	TRBJ2-5	TRBV7-2	.	TGTGCCAGCAGCTTTGGGGGATCCAAAGAGACCCAGTACTTC	CASSFGGSKETQYF
.	16	TRBJ1-1	TRBV5-1	.	TGCGCCAGCAGCTCGGACCCACTCGGTGGGGGCACTGAAGCTTTCTTT	CASSSDPLGGGTEAFF
medium-sized	15	TRBJ2-2	TRBV10-1	.	TGCGCCAGGACGGGAAGGGAAGGCCGCGCCGGGGAGCTGTTTTTT	CARTGREGRAGELFF
.	17	TRBJ2-1	TRBV19	.	TGTGCCAGTAGTCTCCCCCACGGCGGGGGCACCTACAATGAGCAGTTCTTC	CASSLPHGGGTYNEQFF
.	12	TRBJ2-2	TRBV18	.	TGTGCCAGCTCACCCCCCACCGGGGAGCTGTTTTTT	CASSPPTGELFF
.	10	TRBJ2-7	TRBV13	.	TGTGCCAGCAGCCCTTACGAGCAGTACTTC	CASSPYEQYF
.	15	TRBJ1-4	TRBV28	.	TGTGCCAGCAGCCGACTAACCGCAACTAATGAAAAACTGTTTTTT	CASSRLTATNEKLFF
once	18	TRBJ1-4	TRBV18	.	TGTGCCAGCTCCCTCGCGTCGGACAGTTTAACAACTAATGAAAAACTGTTTTTT	CASSLASDSLTTNEKLFF
.	15	TRBJ1-2	TRBV5-3	.	TGCGCCAGCAGCCAAGAGGAGGGACGAGTTAATGGCTACACCTTC	CASSQEEGRVNGYTF
few	15	TRBJ1-1	TRBV7-9	.	TGTGCCAGCAGTTACCCGCGGGGCAGGAACACTGAAGCTTTCTTT	CASSYPRGRNTEAFF
.	13	TRBJ1-2	TRBV4-3	TRBD1	TGCGCCAGCAGCCGAGGACAGGGATATGGCTACACCTTC	CASSRGQGYGYTF
.	15	TRBJ1-4	TRBV25-1	.	TGTGCCAGCAGTGTCATACAGGGCCCTAATGAAAAACTGTTTTTT	CASSVIQGPNEKLFF
.	15	TRBJ2-2	TRBV9	.	TGTGCCAGCAGGGCCCTACAGGGAAACACCGGGGAGCTGTTTTTT	CASRALQGNTGELFF
.	14	TRBJ2-7	TRBV7-9	.	TGTGCCAGCACCTCCGTGCAGGTAGCCTACGAGCAGTACTTC	CASTSVQVAYEQYF
.	13	TRBJ2-1	TRBV19	TRBD2	TGTGCCAGTAGCTTAGCGGGGGGGGATGAGCAGTTCTTC	CASSLAGGDEQFF
.	13	TRBJ1-3	TRBV27	.	TGTGCCAGCAGCCAGGACATTGGAAACACCATATATTTT	CASSQDIGNTIYF
.	11	TRBJ2-7	TRBV30	.	TGTGCCCTAGAAGTCGTCTACGAGCAGTACTTC	CALEVVYEQYF
once	16	TRBJ2-7	TRBV7-8	.	TGTGCCAGCAGCTTTCCCCGCGGCGGGCCGAACTACGAGCAGTACTTC	CASSFPRGGPNYEQYF
once	15	TRBJ1-3	TRBV5-1	.	TGCGCCAGCAGCTTTGAGGGGCTCTCTGGAAACACCATATATTTT	CASSFEGLSGNTIYF
.	14	TRBJ2-3	TRBV5-1	TRBD2	TGCGCCAGCAGACCGACTAGCGGGCCAGATACGCAGTATTTT	CASRPTSGPDTQYF
medium-sized	15	TRBJ2-1	TRBV27	.	TGTGCCAGCAGTCCTACCGTCGAAGCCTACAATGAGCAGTTCTTC	CASSPTVEAYNEQFF
few	16	TRBJ2-7	TRBV2	TRBD1	TGTGCCAGCAGTCCCCGTTGGGGACAGGGCTACTACGAGCAGTACTTC	CASSPRWGQGYYEQYF